Sequencing of this TCR beta chain was carried out in a study of breast tumors, draining lymph nodes, adjacent tissues. This clonotype was seen many times. One entry per CDR3 protein results from TCRdb running MiXCR on the multiplex PCR reads. The sample lists nearly 200,000 distinct CDR3 sequences, 31% seen once, with 4% to 4.5% in the top ten. The lymph nodes were axillary draining lymph nodes from breast cancer patients. This CDR3 has 12 residues. Germline V CDR1 and CDR2: DFQATT, SNEGSKA (reference sequence). V shed 3 bases, J shed 5 bases, and the junction held 3 bases outside the gene matches. The clonotype originates from a female donor with breast cancer. Some clones in this sample may be carry-over from other donors' samples. The J gene is TRBJ1-1, the V gene TRBV20-1; 7 bases fit TRBD1. The sequencing input was axillary lymph node tissue. The DNA for the CDR3 is TGCAGTGCTAGGACAGGGTGGACTGAAGCTTTCTTT. Protein product: CSARTGWTEAFF.